The 7 T cell receptor beta chains listed next were all sequenced from one sample in a study of shared clonotypes between healthy human individuals. The method was immunoSEQ multiplex PCR; TCRdb's version includes in-frame clones alone and lacks a portion of them. Of roughly 1,600,000 clones listed, approximately 98.5% are singletons. The sequenced sample consisted of naive CD4+ T cells sorted from blood. Subset: CD45RA+ positively selected. These receptors all stem from a man aged 25-45 years in good health.

V usage is TRBV5-1 and J usage is TRBJ2-5, with 7 bases identical to TRBD2. Germline V gene lookup returns CDR1 SGHRS and CDR2 YFSETQ. This CDR3 region has 16 residues. V lost 6 bases to trimming and J lost 1 base; unmatched junction nucleotides: 12. This chain's CDR3 is CASTHGSGNTQETQYF. CDR3 DNA sequence: TGCGCCAGCACCCACGGAAGCGGGAACACCCAAGAGACCCAGTACTTC.

J is TRBJ2-1 and V is TRBV7-2; 9 bases map to TRBD2. The V gene end was trimmed by 2 bases and the J gene end by 7 bases; junction bases not matched to a gene: 9. This CDR3 contains 16 residues. Per germline, CDR1 SGHTA and CDR2 FQGNSA. The CDR3 region has the DNA TGTGCCAGCAGCTTATTCGGGCGGGAGGGCCAGAATGAGCAGTTCTTC. Encoded protein: CASSLFGREGQNEQFF.

This clone has a single count. V and J are TRBV7-2 and TRBJ2-7; TRBD1 aligns across 9 bases. The length of the CDR3 is 13 residues. V shed 5 bases, J shed 4 bases, and the junction held 3 bases outside the gene matches. Germline loops: CDR1 SGHTA, CDR2 FQGNSA. In nucleotides, the CDR3 is TGTGCCAGCAGCCGGGGGACAGGGTACGAGCAGTACTTC. Translated: CASSRGTGYEQYF.

The chain uses TRBV6-5 and TRBJ2-7; 11 nucleotides match TRBD2. The V gene's germline CDR1 is MNHEY and CDR2 SVGAGI. V was pared by 7 bases and J by 5 bases, with 7 bases of the junction left unmatched. The CDR3 covers 14 residues. CDR3 sequence reads: CASTVGLAVHEQYF. CDR3 in DNA: TGTGCCAGCACCGTGGGACTAGCGGTCCACGAGCAGTACTTC.

The chain combines TRBV7-9 with TRBJ2-3; weak D call: TRBD2 (5 bases). The CDR3 is made up of 16 amino acids. V lost 6 bases to trimming and J lost 2 bases, with 18 bases between them. Germline CDR1 and CDR2: SEHNR and FQNEAQ (reference sequence). The chain's CDR3 is CASRNPRAVITDTQYF. The CDR3 DNA is TGTGCCAGCAGGAATCCGAGAGCGGTTATCACAGATACGCAGTATTTT.

The chain uses TRBV19 and TRBJ1-2; no definite D call. The CDR3 consists of 11 residues. The germline V gene encodes CDR1 LNHDA and CDR2 SQIVND (reference sequence). V dropped 6 bases and J dropped 8 bases, with 10 bases sitting between them. CDR3 region: CASRRAGGYTF. The CDR3 bases are TGTGCCAGTAGGCGGGCGGGAGGCTACACCTTC. The whole variable domain, remainder taken from reference TRBV19 and TRBJ1-2, is DGGITQSPKYLFRKEGQNVTLSCEQNLNHDAMYWYRQDPGQGLRLIYYSQIVNDFQKGDIAEGYSVSREKKESFPLTVTSAQKNPTAFYLCASRRAGGYTFGSGTRLTVV.

The chain combines TRBV4-1 with TRBJ1-5; TRBD1 aligns across 8 bases. The CDR3 extends over 14 amino acids. CDR1 and CDR2 (germline): MGHRA, YSYEKL. J gave up 9 bases and V 1 base, and 5 bases lay outside the gene matches. CDR3 bases: TGCGCCAGCAGCCAAGGACAGGGGCCAAGGCCCCAGCATTTT. Protein: CASSQGQGPRPQHF.